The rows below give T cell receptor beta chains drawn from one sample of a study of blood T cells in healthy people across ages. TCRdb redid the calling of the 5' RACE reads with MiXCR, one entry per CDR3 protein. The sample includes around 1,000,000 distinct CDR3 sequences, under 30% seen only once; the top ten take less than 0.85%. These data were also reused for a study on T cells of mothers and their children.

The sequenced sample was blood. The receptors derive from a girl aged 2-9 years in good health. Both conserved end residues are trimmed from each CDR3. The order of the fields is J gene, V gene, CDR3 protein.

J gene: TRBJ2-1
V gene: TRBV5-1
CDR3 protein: ASSLDYARDREI

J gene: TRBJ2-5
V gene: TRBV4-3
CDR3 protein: ASSQDPGLETQY

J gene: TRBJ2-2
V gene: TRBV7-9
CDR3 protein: ASSLVEPGELF

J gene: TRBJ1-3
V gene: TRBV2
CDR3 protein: AIQPARQGNTIY

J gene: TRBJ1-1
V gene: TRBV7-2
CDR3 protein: ASRLSWGFRNTEAF

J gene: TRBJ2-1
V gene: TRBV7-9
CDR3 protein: ASSLGFGGAYNEQF

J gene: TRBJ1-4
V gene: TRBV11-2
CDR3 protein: ASSFPGVGEKLF

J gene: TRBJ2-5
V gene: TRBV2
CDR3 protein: ASSERDSSETQY

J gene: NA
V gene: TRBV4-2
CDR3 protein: ASSHDYNSGLNEQF

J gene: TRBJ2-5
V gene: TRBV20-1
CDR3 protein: SARDSGATQETQY

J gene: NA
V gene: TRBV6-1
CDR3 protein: ASSETGHEQY

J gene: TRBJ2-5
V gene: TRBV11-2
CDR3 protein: ASSFNRDIVLQQY

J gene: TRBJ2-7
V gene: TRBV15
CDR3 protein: ATRLLGGDEQY

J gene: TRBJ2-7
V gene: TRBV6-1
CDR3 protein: ASSEEGGQLSEDYEQY

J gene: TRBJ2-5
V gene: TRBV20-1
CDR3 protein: SARIVGGPRETQY

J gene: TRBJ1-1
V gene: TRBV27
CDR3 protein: ASRSGLRGDTEAF

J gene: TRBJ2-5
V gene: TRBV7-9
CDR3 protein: ASSLSYGVSQETQY

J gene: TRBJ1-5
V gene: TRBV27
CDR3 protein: ASSPGQWDQPQH

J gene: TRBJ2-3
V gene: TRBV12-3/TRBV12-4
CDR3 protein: ASSQAGGPGGGDTQY

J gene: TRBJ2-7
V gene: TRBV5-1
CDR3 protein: ASSLSSGSSYEQY

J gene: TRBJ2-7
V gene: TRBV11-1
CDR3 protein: ASSPTYYSPYEQY

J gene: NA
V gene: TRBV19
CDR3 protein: ASSPRLGTGYEQY

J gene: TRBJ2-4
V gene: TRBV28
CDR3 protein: ASSTQAIQY

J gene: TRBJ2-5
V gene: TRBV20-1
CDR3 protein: SVRTGVETQY

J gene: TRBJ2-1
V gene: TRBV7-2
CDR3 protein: ASSLGFWDGSSYNEQF

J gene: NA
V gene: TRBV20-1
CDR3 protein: SAGITRGEQF

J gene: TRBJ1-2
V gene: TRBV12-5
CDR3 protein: ASGSTGQGYVGYGYT

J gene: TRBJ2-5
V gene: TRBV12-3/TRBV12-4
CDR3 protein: ASRKQGLQETQY